Sequencing of this TCR beta chain was carried out in a study of technical replicates of blood from a handful of donors. Method: immunoSEQ multiplex PCR; TCRdb's copy keeps in-frame clones and lacks some. The sample has around 72,000 clones, nearly 99% seen once. Germline V CDR1 and CDR2: MGHDK, SYGVNS. Trimming shortened V by 3 bases and J by 8 bases, and 16 bases separated the two germline ends. The CDR3 loop spans 14 amino acids. The sample was T cells isolated from PBMCs. V is TRBV25-1 and J is TRBJ1-2, with D perhaps TRBD1 (5 bases). The receptor was isolated from a human donor in good health. The CDR3 spells CASSDLGAGRGYTF. The CDR3 region has the DNA TGTGCCAGCAGTGATCTAGGGGCCGGTCGAGGCTACACCTTC.